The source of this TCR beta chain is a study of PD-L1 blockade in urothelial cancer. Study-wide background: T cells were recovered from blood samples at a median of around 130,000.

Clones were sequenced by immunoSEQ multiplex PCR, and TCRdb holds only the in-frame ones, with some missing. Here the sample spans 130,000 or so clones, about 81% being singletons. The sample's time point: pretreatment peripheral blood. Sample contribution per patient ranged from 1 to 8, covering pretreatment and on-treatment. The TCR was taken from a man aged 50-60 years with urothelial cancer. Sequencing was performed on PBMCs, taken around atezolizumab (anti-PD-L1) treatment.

CDR3 sequence (DNA): TGTGCCTGGAGGGCCGGGACAGGGTACACTGAAGCTTTCTTT. Translating it yields CAWRAGTGYTEAFF. The chain employs TRBV30 and TRBJ1-1; 9 bases align to TRBD1. CDR3 length: 14 amino acids. From germline, CDR1 is GTSNPN and CDR2 SVGIG (reference sequence). V lost 3 bases and J lost 3; bases outside the gene matches: 5.